The 24 T cell receptor beta chains in this list originate from one sample, sequenced in a study of memory CD4+ T cells and cytomegalovirus serostatus. Measured with immunoSEQ multiplex PCR; TCRdb has only the in-frame clones, and not every one. The sample yields about 31,000 clones, around 76% seen once. Single viable CD3+CD4+CD8-CD45RO+ cells were sorted as the memory CD4+ T cells. The sequenced sample was memory CD4+ T cells from blood. These receptors all stem from an adult in good health and CMV-seronegative. Some clones in this sample may be carry-over from other donors' samples.

This clone has more than one count but fewer than ten. J is TRBJ1-1 and V is TRBV10-1; no firm D call. The V gene lost 7 bases and the J gene lost 3 bases, with 12 bases spanning the gap. Germline V gene sequence: CDR1 WNHNN, CDR2 SYGVQD (reference sequence). This CDR3 has 13 residues. CDR3 coding DNA: TGCGCCAGCAAGGTCACCAAAGACACTGAAGCTTTCTTT. It yields the protein CASKVTKDTEAFF.

With regard to this clone: At one end, the junction sequence differs from germline, possibly due to a read error. The chain uses TRBV29-1 and TRBJ1-2; D is undetermined. CDR3 length equals 12 residues. Germline CDR1 and CDR2: SQVTM and ANQGSEA. The CDR3 nucleotides read TGCAGCGTTGGAGAACGGGCTTCGGTTGGGAACTTC. It encodes CSVGERASVGNF.

This clone has more than one count but fewer than ten. V usage is TRBV11-2 and J usage is TRBJ2-1; D tentatively reads TRBD1 or TRBD2 (5 bases each). Germline values: CDR1 SGHAT, CDR2 FQNNGV. Trimming took off 6 bases at V and 6 bases at J, with 15 bases between the two ends. This CDR3 region has 14 residues. As DNA, the CDR3 is TGTGCCAGCAGAAACCAGGGTGCGGGCAATGAGCAGTTCTTC. This sequence encodes CASRNQGAGNEQFF.

The V and J genes are TRBV28 and TRBJ1-2; TRBD1 is a possible D gene (6 bases). The CDR3 is 12 residues long. V was cut by 7 bases and J by 8 bases, with 14 bases left in between. Germline values: CDR1 MDHEN, CDR2 SYDVKM. CDR3: CASTLDRFGYTF. CDR3 DNA sequence: TGTGCCAGCACCCTTGACAGGTTCGGCTACACCTTC.

This clone was counted a few times. The chain is built from TRBV5-4 and TRBJ1-2; no firm D call. CDR3 length: 14 amino acids. Germline values: CDR1 SGHNT, CDR2 YYREEE (reference sequence). V was cut by 1 base and J by 0 bases, with 7 bases left in between. The CDR3 reads CASSLSTSNYGYTF. The CDR3 DNA sequence: TGTGCCAGCAGCTTGAGCACCTCTAACTATGGCTACACCTTC.

The rearrangement joins TRBV7-2 to TRBJ1-5; the D is unclear. V lost 2 bases, J lost 6 bases, and 17 bases lay in between. In germline, CDR1 is SGHTA, CDR2 FQGNSA. The CDR3 loop spans 16 amino acids. The CDR3 sequence: CASSLQVKVSGQPQHF. The CDR3 coding sequence is TGTGCCAGCAGCTTACAGGTGAAGGTTTCTGGTCAGCCCCAGCATTTT.

This clone was found once. For the CDR3, the DNA is TGTGCCAGCAGCCCGTTTACTAGCACACCCCAAGAGACCCAGTACTTC. Its translation: CASSPFTSTPQETQYF. The chain joins TRBV5-6 to TRBJ2-5; D is possibly TRBD2 (6 bases). CDR3 size: 16 residues. The ends were cut back, 4 bases at V and 1 base at J, with 17 bases in the middle. Germline CDR1 SGHDT, CDR2 YYEEEE.

This clone was seen a few times. The chain uses TRBV14 and TRBJ1-1, with D unresolved. V lost 2 bases and J lost 1, with 5 bases in between. CDR1 is SGHDN and CDR2 is FVKESK in the germline V gene. CDR3 size: 13 residues. CDR3 sequence reads: CASSQRKNTEAFF. DNA for the CDR3: TGTGCCAGCAGCCAAAGGAAGAACACTGAAGCTTTCTTT.

The rearrangement links TRBV30 to TRBJ1-4; D gene unclear. Trimming took off 1 base at V and 3 bases at J, with 3 bases between the two ends. Germline V gene sequence: CDR1 GTSNPN, CDR2 SVGIG (reference sequence). CDR3 length: 12 residues. The chain's CDR3 is CAWSDPNEKLFF. CDR3 bases: TGTGCCTGGAGTGACCCTAATGAAAAACTGTTTTTT.

The chain combines TRBV6-1 with TRBJ1-5; D remains ambiguous. V was pared by 2 bases and J by 7 bases, with 9 bases between. This CDR3 is 13 amino acids long. CDR1 MNHNS and CDR2 SASEGT come from the germline V gene. Written as DNA, the CDR3 is TGTGCCAGCAGTGAATGGCTAGAGCAGCCCCAGCATTTT. It is translated as CASSEWLEQPQHF.

This clone appeared a few times. Other DNA sequences of this sample code for an identical CDR3. The chain links TRBV6-1 to TRBJ1-2; 7 bases agree with TRBD1. From germline, CDR1 is MNHNS and CDR2 SASEGT. Trimming took 2 bases from V and 5 from J; bases not matched to a gene: 2. This CDR3 has 13 residues. The CDR3 DNA reads TGTGCCAGCAGTGAAACAGGGGTATATGGCTACACCTTC. Its protein product is CASSETGVYGYTF.

The rearrangement links TRBV28 to TRBJ2-7, with 7 bases identical to TRBD2. J was trimmed by 6 bases and V by 6 bases; bases with no gene match: 14. Germline V gene lookup returns CDR1 MDHEN and CDR2 SYDVKM. The CDR3 spans 15 residues. CDR3 bases: TGTGCCAGCAGGCCTACTAACGCGGGAGTGTCCGAGCAGTACTTC. It yields the protein CASRPTNAGVSEQYF.

This chain links TRBV29-1 with TRBJ1-1; no definite D call. The CDR3 is 12 residues long. The ends were cut back, 6 bases at V and 0 bases at J, with 8 bases in the middle. Germline V gives CDR1 SQVTM, CDR2 ANQGSEA. CDR3 nucleotides: TGCAGCGTAGAGACGGTGAACACTGAAGCTTTCTTT. It is translated as CSVETVNTEAFF.

This clone was recorded once. The chain uses TRBV5-1 and TRBJ2-3; 12 nucleotides line up with TRBD1. Germline V lookup: CDR1 SGHRS, CDR2 YFSETQ. J was trimmed by 1 base and V by 0 bases; bases with no gene match: 12. The CDR3 loop spans 20 amino acids. The CDR3 sequence: CASSLGPPGTGGGGTDTQYF. For the CDR3, the DNA is TGCGCCAGCAGCTTGGGACCGCCCGGGACAGGGGGCGGTGGCACAGATACGCAGTATTTT.

The chain combines TRBV14 with TRBJ2-3; 8 nucleotides match TRBD1. The trim removed 2 bases at V and 2 bases at J, leaving 6 bases unmatched. This CDR3 is 16 amino acids long. Germline V gene sequence: CDR1 SGHDN, CDR2 FVKESK. In nucleotides, the CDR3 is TGTGCCAGCAGCCAATCTACAGGGGGGTACACAGATACGCAGTATTTT. This translates into CASSQSTGGYTDTQYF.

The rearrangement joins TRBV6-6 to TRBJ2-3; D is possibly TRBD1 (7 bases). Germline V lookup: CDR1 MNHNY, CDR2 SVGAGI (reference sequence). Trimming pared 7 bases from V and 4 bases from J, leaving 12 bases between. The CDR3 has 13 amino acids. The CDR3 reads CASNQGGADTQYF. The CDR3 DNA reads as TGTGCCAGCAATCAGGGGGGCGCAGATACGCAGTATTTT.

The chain couples TRBV10-3 to TRBJ2-7, with 7 bases matching TRBD1. Per the germline V gene, CDR1 is ENHRY and CDR2 is SYGVKD. J lost 4 bases, V lost 6 bases, and 9 bases had no gene match. This CDR3 is 14 amino acids long. CDR3 residues: CAISTGVMMYEQYF. DNA of the CDR3: TGTGCCATCAGCACAGGGGTCATGATGTACGAGCAGTACTTC.

In the case of this clone: Other DNA sequences in this sample translate to the same CDR3. The chain employs TRBV5-1 and TRBJ1-1; D is unresolved. The ends were cut back, 1 base at V and 1 base at J, with 8 bases in the middle. In germline, CDR1 is SGHRS, CDR2 YFSETQ. This CDR3 region has 14 residues. CDR3 sequence: CASSLQHPNTEAFF. In DNA, the CDR3 is TGCGCCAGCAGCTTGCAACACCCGAACACTGAAGCTTTCTTT.

This clone showed up just a few times. The chain has TRBV4-1 and TRBJ1-3; no reliable D call. Per germline, CDR1 MGHRA and CDR2 YSYEKL. The CDR3 spans 16 residues. The ends were cut back, 4 bases at V and 0 bases at J, with 13 bases in the middle. The CDR3 DNA reads as TGCGCCAGCAGCCTGGAGTCTTATGTCTCTGGAAACACCATATATTTT. Translation gives CASSLESYVSGNTIYF.

This chain links TRBV19 with TRBJ1-5; 8 bases map to TRBD1. Germline values: CDR1 LNHDA, CDR2 SQIVND (reference sequence). The CDR3 is 14 residues long. The V gene end was trimmed by 9 bases and the J gene end by 6 bases; junction bases not matched to a gene: 10. The CDR3 spells CASTDRGWGQPQHF. For the CDR3, the DNA is TGTGCCAGCACCGACAGGGGTTGGGGTCAGCCCCAGCATTTT. The full variable domain, its missing parts supplied by reference TRBV19 and TRBJ1-5, is DGGITQSPKYLFRKEGQNVTLSCEQNLNHDAMYWYRQDPGQGLRLIYYSQIVNDFQKGDIAEGYSVSREKKESFPLTVTSAQKNPTAFYLCASTDRGWGQPQHFGDGTRLSIL.

The J gene is TRBJ2-1, the V gene TRBV29-1; 8 bases agree with TRBD1. Per germline, CDR1 SQVTM and CDR2 ANQGSEA. Trimming at V came to 6 bases and at J to 8 bases, leaving 6 bases not matched to a gene. This CDR3 contains 12 residues. The CDR3 spells CSVKQGVDEQFF. The CDR3 DNA follows: TGCAGCGTGAAACAGGGGGTCGATGAGCAGTTCTTC.

V and J are TRBV6-1 and TRBJ1-5, with no clear D. The V gene lost 5 bases and the J gene lost 1 base, with 6 bases spanning the gap. The CDR3 extends over 13 amino acids. From germline, CDR1 is MNHNS and CDR2 SASEGT. CDR3 in DNA: TGTGCCAGCAGTCCTAGGAGCAATCAGCCCCAGCATTTT. Encoded protein: CASSPRSNQPQHF.

The chain is built from TRBV7-9 and TRBJ1-1; D is ambiguous. The length of the CDR3 is 16 residues. The V gene's germline CDR1 is SEHNR and CDR2 FQNEAQ (reference sequence). V lost 1 base, J lost 1 base, and 13 bases lay in between. CDR3 DNA sequence: TGTGCCAGCAGCTTAGAGGGCGGAGTCGGGAACACTGAAGCTTTCTTT. It specifies CASSLEGGVGNTEAFF.

This chain joins TRBV7-2 and TRBJ1-5, with TRBD1 identical over 7 bases. The V gene's germline CDR1 is SGHTA and CDR2 FQGNSA. The CDR3 is 14 amino acids. V lost 4 bases, J lost 5 bases, and 5 bases stayed unmatched. The CDR3 loop is CASSSTGAHQPQHF. CDR3 DNA: TGTGCCAGCAGCTCCACAGGGGCACATCAGCCCCAGCATTTT.